This T cell receptor (beta chain) was sequenced for a study of blood T cell repertoires in COVID-19. Sequencing used immunoSEQ multiplex PCR; TCRdb keeps in-frame clones, though not all of them. The sample contains fewer than 70,000 clones, about four fifths of which appear only once. CDR3 length: 14 amino acids. Germline V gives CDR1 GTSNPN, CDR2 SVGIG (reference sequence). J was trimmed by 6 bases and V by 4 bases; bases with no gene match: 5. The V gene is TRBV30, the J gene TRBJ2-2; 10 bases map to TRBD2. The TCR sequence derives from a woman at least 80 years old with acute or convalescent COVID-19. The specimen was peripheral blood. In DNA form, the CDR3 reads TGTGCCTGGAAGACAGCGGGGGGGTCCGGGGAGCTGTTTTTT. Its protein is CAWKTAGGSGELFF.